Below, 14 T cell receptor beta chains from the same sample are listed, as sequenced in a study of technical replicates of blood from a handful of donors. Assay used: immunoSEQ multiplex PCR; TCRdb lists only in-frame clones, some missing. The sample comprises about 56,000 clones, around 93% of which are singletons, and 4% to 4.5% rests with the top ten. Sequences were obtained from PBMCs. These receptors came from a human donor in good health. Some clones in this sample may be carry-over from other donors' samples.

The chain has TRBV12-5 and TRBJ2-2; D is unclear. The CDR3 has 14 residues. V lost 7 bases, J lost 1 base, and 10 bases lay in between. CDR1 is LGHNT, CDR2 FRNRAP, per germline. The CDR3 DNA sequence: TGTGCTAGTGCCTTGACTGAGAACACCGGGGAGCTGTTTTTT. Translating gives CASALTENTGELFF.

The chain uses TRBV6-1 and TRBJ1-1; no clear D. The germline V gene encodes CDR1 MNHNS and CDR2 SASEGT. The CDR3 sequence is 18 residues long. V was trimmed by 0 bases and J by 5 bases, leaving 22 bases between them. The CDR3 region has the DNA TGTGCCAGCAGTGAAGCGCCCCGAGGAGCTAATTTTAGAACTGAAGCTTTCTTT. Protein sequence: CASSEAPRGANFRTEAFF.

The CDR3 region is CASSTAGARSYGYTF. Here the CDR3 DNA reads TGTGCCAGCAGCACGGCGGGGGCAAGAAGCTATGGCTACACCTTC. This chain joins TRBV5-6 and TRBJ1-2; D might be TRBD1 (6 bases). This CDR3 spans 15 amino acids. Germline V gene lookup returns CDR1 SGHDT and CDR2 YYEEEE. Trimming stripped 4 bases from V and 4 bases from J, with 17 bases between.

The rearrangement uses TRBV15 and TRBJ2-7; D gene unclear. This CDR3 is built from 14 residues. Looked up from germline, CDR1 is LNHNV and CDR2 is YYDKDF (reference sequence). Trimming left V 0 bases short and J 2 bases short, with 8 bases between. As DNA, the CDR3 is TGTGCCACCAGCAGAGATCGACTTACCTACGAGCAGTACTTC. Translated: CATSRDRLTYEQYF.

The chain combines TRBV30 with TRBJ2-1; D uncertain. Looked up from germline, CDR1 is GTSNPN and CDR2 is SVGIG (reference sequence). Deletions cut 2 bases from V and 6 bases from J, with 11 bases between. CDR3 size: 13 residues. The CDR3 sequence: CAWSPGLANEQFF. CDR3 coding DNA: TGTGCCTGGAGTCCCGGGTTAGCCAATGAGCAGTTCTTC.

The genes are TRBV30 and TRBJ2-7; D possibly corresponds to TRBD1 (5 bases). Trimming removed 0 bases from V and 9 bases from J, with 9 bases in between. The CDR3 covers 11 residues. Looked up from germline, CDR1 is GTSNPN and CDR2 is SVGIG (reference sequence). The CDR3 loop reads CAWSVQDLQYF. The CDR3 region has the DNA TGTGCCTGGAGTGTACAGGATCTGCAGTACTTC.

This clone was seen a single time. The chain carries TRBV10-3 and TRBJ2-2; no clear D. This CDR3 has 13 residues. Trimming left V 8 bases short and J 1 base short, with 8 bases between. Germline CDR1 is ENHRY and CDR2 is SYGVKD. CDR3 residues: CAIGIENTGELFF. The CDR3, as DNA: TGTGCCATCGGTATAGAGAACACCGGGGAGCTGTTTTTT.

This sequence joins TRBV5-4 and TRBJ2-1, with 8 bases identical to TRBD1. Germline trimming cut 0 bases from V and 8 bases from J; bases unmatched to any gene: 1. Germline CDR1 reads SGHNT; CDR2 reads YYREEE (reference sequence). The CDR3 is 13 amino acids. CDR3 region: CASSLGTGYEQFF. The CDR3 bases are TGTGCCAGCAGCTTGGGGACAGGGTATGAGCAGTTCTTC.

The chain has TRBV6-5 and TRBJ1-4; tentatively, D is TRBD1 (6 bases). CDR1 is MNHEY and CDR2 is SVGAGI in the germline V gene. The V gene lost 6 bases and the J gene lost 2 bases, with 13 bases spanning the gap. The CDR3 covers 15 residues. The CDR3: CASSPDSRTNEKLFF. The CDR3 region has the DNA TGTGCCAGCAGCCCGGACAGTCGGACTAATGAAAAACTGTTTTTT.

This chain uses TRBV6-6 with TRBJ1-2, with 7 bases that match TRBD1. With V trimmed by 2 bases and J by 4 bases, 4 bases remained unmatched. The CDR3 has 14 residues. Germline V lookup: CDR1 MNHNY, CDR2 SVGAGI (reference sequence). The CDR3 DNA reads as TGTGCCAGCAGTTACACAGGGGAGGTCTATGGCTACACCTTC. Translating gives CASSYTGEVYGYTF.

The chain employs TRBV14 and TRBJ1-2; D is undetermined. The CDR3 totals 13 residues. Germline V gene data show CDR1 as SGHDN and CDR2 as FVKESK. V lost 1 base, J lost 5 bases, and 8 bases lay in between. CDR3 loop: CASSQGGLYGYTF. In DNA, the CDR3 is TGTGCCAGCAGCCAAGGTGGCCTTTATGGCTACACCTTC.

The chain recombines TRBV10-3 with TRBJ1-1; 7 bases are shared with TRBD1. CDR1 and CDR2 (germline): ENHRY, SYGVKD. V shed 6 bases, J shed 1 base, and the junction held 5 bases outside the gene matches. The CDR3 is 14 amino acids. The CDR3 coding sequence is TGTGCCATCAGGTCGACAGGGAAGAACACTGAAGCTTTCTTT. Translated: CAIRSTGKNTEAFF.

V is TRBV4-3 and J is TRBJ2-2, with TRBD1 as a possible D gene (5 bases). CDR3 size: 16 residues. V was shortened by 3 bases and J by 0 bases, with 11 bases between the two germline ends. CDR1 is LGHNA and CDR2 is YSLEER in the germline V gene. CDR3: CASSHDRPPNTGELFF. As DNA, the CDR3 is TGCGCCAGCAGCCACGACAGACCCCCGAACACCGGGGAGCTGTTTTTT.

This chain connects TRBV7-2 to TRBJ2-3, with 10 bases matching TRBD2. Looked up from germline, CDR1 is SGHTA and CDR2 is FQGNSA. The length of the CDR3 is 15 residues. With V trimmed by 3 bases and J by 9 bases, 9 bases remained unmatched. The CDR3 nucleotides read TGTGCCAGCAGCTTTGGGGGTGAGCGGGGGGGCACGCAGTATTTT. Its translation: CASSFGGERGGTQYF.